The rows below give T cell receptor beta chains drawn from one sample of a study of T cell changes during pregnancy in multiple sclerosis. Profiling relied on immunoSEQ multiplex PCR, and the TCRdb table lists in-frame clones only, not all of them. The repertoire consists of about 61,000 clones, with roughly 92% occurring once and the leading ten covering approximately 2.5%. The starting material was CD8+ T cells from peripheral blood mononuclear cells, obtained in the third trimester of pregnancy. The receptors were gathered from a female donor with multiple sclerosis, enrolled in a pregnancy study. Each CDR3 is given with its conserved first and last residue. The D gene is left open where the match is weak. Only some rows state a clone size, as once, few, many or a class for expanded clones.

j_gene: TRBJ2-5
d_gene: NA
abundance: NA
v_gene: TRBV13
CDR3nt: TGTGCCAGCAGCTTAGGTGCGCCAGGGATAGAGACCCAGTACTTC
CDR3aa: CASSLGAPGIETQYF

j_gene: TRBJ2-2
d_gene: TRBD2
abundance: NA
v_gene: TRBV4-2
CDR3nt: TGTGCCAGCAGCCGTGGACTAGTTAACACCGGGGAGCTGTTTTTT
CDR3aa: CASSRGLVNTGELFF

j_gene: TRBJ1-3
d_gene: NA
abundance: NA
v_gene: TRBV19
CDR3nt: TGTGCCAGTAGTATAGACGGTCGCTCTGGAAACACCATATATTTT
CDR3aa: CASSIDGRSGNTIYF

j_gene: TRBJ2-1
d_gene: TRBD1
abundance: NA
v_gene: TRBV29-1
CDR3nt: TGCAGCGGGTGGCCGGGACAGGGGGGCCATGAGCAGTTCTTC
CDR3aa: CSGWPGQGGHEQFF

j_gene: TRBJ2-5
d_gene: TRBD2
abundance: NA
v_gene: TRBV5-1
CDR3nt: TGCGCCAGCAGCTTGAATCGCAGCGGGATAAACCAAGAGACCCAGTACTTC
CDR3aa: CASSLNRSGINQETQYF

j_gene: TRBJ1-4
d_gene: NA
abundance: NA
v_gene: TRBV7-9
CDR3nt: TGTGCCAGCAGCTCTCAGGGAAGAGAAAAACTGTTTTTT
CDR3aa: CASSSQGREKLFF

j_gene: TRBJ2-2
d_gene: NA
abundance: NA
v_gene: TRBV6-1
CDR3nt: TGTGCCAGCAGTGACTTGTCGAACACCGGGGAGCTGTTTTTT
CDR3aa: CASSDLSNTGELFF

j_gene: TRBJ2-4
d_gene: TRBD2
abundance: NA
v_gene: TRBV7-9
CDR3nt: TGTGCCAGCAGCCCGACTAGCGGGATAGCCAAAAACATTCAGTACTTC
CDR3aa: CASSPTSGIAKNIQYF

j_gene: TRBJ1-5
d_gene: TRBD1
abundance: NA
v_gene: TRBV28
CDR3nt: TGTGCCAGCAGTCTGACAGGGGCGAAAAAGTATAGCAATCAGCCCCAGCATTTT
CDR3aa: CASSLTGAKKYSNQPQHF

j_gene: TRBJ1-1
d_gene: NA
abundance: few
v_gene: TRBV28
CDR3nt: TGTGCCAGCAGTTTCCAGGTCAACACTGAAGCTTTCTTT
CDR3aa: CASSFQVNTEAFF

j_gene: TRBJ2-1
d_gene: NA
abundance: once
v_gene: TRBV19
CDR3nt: TGTGCCAGTAGTTTGGGACTTGAGCAGTTCTTC
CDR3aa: CASSLGLEQFF

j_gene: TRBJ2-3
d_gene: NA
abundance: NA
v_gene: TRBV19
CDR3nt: TGTGCCAGTAGTAGCAGGGGATCTGAAAGCACAGATACGCAGTATTTT
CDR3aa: CASSSRGSESTDTQYF

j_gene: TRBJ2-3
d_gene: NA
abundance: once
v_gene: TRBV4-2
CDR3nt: TGTGCCAGCAGCCAAGAGGAGGGGGGGGTGACAGATACGCAGTATTTT
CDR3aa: CASSQEEGGVTDTQYF

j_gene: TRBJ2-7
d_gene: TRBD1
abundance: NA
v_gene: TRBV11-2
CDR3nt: TGTGCCAGCAGCACAGGGGTTCAGCAGTACTTC
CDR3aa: CASSTGVQQYF

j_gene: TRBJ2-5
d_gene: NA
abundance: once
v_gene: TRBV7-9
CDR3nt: TGTGCCAGCAGCGGAGAAGTGCGGGGCCCAGAGACCCAGTACTTC
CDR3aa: CASSGEVRGPETQYF

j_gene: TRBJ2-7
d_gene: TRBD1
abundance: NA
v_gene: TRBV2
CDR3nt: TGTGCCAGCAGTGATTACAGGGGAGACTACGAGCAGTACTTC
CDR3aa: CASSDYRGDYEQYF

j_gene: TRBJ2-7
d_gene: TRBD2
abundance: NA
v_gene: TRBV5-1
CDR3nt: TGCGCCACCTCGACTAGCGGTAGCGACGAGCAGTACTTC
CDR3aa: CATSTSGSDEQYF

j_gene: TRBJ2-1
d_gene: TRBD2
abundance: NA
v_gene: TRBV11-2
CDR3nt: TGTGCCAGCAGACAACCGACTAGCGGGTACTACAATGAGCAGTTCTTC
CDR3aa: CASRQPTSGYYNEQFF

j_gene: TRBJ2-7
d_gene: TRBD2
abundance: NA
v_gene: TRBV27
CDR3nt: TGTGCCAGCAGTACGCGACTAGCCCCCTACGAGCAGTACTTC
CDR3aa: CASSTRLAPYEQYF

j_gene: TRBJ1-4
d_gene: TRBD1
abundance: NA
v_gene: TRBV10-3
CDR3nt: TGTGCCATCAGTGAGTCCGGACAGGGGGAAAAACTGTTTTTT
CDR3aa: CAISESGQGEKLFF

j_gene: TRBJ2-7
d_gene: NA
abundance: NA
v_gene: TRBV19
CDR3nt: TGTGCCAGTAGTGCTACCGCTTACGAGCAGTACTTC
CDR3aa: CASSATAYEQYF

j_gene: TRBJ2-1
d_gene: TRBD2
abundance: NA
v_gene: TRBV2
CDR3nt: TGTGCCAGCATGGGTAGCGGGAACGACAATGAGCAGTTCTTC
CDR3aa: CASMGSGNDNEQFF

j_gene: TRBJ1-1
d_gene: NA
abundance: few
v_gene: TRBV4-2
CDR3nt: TGTGCCAGCAGCCCCTACTTGGGGCCGGACACTGAAGCTTTCTTT
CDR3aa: CASSPYLGPDTEAFF

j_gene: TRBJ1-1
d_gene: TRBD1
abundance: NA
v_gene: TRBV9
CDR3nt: TGTGCCAGCAGCTCCCGACAGGGAAACACTGAAGCTTTCTTT
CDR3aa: CASSSRQGNTEAFF

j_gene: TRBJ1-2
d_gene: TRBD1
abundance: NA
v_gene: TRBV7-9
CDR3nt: TGTGCCAGCAGCCAACCCCCCGGGACAGCGAACTATGGCTACACCTTC
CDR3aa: CASSQPPGTANYGYTF

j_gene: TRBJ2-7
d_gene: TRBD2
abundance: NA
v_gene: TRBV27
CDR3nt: TGTGCCAGCAGTTTAAGGCGGGAGTCTTACGAGCAGTACTTC
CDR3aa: CASSLRRESYEQYF

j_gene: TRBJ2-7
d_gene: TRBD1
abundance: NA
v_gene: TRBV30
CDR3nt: TGTGCCTGGAGTGAGGACAGGGTACGCGAGCAGTACTTC
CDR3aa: CAWSEDRVREQYF

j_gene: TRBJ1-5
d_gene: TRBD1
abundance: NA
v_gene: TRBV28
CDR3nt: TGTGCCAGCAGACCCCCGGGACAGGTGAGTCAGCCCCAGCATTTT
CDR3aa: CASRPPGQVSQPQHF

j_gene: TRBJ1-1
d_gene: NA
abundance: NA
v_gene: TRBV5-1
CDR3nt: TGCGCCAGCACCGAGGGAACTGAAGCTTTCTTT
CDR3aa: CASTEGTEAFF

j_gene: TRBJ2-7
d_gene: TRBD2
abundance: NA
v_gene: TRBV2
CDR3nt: TGTGCCAGCAGTGAAGGTCCTAGCGGGAGAGGCTACGAGCAGTACTTC
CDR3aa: CASSEGPSGRGYEQYF

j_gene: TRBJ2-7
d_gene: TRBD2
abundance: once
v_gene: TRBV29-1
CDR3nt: TGCAGCGTTAAGACGGGAGCCACTAGCGGGAGGTTTTACGAGCAGTACTTC
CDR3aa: CSVKTGATSGRFYEQYF

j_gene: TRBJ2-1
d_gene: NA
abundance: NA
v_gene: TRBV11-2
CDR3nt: TGTGCCAGCAGCTTAATTTCGGGGATATTTGGATCGCAGTTCTTC
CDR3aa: CASSLISGIFGSQFF

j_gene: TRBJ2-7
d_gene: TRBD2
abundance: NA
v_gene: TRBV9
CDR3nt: TGTGCCAGCAGCCCGGGACTAGCGGCCGACTACGAGCAGTACTTC
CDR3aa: CASSPGLAADYEQYF

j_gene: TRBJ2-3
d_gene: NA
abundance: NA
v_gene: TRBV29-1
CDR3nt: TGCAGCGTTGATGGGGACAACACAGATACGCAGTATTTT
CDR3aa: CSVDGDNTDTQYF

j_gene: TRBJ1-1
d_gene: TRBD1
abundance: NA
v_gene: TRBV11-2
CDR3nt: TGTGCCAGCAGCTTAGGGAGACAGGGTCGGACGTGGGCTGAAGCTTTCTTT
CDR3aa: CASSLGRQGRTWAEAFF

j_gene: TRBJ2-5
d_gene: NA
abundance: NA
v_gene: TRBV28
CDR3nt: TGTGCCAGCAGTTTTCTAGAGACCCAGTACTTC
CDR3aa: CASSFLETQYF

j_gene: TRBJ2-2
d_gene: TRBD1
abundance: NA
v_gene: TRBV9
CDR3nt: TGTGCCAGCAGCGGCCGGGACAGGGTCGCCGGGGAGCTGTTTTTT
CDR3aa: CASSGRDRVAGELFF

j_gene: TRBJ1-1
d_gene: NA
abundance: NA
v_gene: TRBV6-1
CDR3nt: TGTGCCAGCAGTGAAGGACAGCAGGGAATTTGGAACACTGAAGCTTTCTTT
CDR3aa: CASSEGQQGIWNTEAFF

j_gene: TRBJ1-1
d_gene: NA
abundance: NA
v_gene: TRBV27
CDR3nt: TGTGCCAGCAGTTCCAGAGCGGGCTTGTTGAACACTGAAGCTTTCTTT
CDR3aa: CASSSRAGLLNTEAFF

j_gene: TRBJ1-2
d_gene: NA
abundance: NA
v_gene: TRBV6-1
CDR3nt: TGTGCCAGCCGCGCAAACTATGGCTACACCTTC
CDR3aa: CASRANYGYTF

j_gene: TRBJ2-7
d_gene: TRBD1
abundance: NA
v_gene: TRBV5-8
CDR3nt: TGTGCCAGCAGCTCGGGACAGGGAGACTACGAGCAGTACTTC
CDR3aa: CASSSGQGDYEQYF

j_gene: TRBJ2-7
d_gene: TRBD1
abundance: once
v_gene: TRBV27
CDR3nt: TGTGCCAGCAGTTTATTGGGGGGGACAGGGGGCTCCTACGAGCAGTACTTC
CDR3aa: CASSLLGGTGGSYEQYF

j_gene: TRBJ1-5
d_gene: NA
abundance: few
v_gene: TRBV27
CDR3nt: TGTGCCAGCAGCCTCGCCGGGGTAGATCAGCCCCAGCATTTT
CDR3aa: CASSLAGVDQPQHF

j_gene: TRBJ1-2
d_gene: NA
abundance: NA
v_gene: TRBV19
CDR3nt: TGTGCCGCAGCGGCGGGGATCGACTATGGCTACACCTTC
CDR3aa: CAAAAGIDYGYTF

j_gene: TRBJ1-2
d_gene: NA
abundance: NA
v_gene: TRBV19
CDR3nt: TGTGCCAGTAGTATTGGCAGGGGCTACGGCTACACCTTC
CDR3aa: CASSIGRGYGYTF

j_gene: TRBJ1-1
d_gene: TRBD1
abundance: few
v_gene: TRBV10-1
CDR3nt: TGCGCCAGCAGTGAGTTAAAAAGTCCGGGGACAGGGAACACTGAAGCTTTCTTT
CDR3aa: CASSELKSPGTGNTEAFF

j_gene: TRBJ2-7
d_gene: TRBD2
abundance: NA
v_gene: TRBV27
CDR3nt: TGTGCCAGCAGTTTCGGCGGGAGGGGCGAGCAGTACTTC
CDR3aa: CASSFGGRGEQYF

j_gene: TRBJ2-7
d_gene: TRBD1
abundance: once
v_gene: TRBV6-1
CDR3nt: TGTGCCAGCAGGGGGGGACAGGGCTCCTACGAGCAGTACTTC
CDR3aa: CASRGGQGSYEQYF

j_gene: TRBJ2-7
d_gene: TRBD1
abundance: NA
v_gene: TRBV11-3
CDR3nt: TGTGCCAGCAGCCACGGGACAGGGTCGGACTACGAGCAGTACTTC
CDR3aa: CASSHGTGSDYEQYF

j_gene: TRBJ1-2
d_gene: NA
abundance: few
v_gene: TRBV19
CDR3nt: TGTGCCAGTAGTGGCGGGACGGGGAGAGACTATGGCTACACCTTC
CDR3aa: CASSGGTGRDYGYTF

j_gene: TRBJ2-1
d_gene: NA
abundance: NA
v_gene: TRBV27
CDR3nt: TGTGCCAGCAAGTCGGTCCTAGGCGGGGATGAGCAGTTCTTC
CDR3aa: CASKSVLGGDEQFF

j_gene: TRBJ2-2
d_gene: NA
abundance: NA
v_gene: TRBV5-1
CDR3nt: TGCGCCAGCAGCCTCCGAGTAAGCACCGGGGAGCTGTTTTTT
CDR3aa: CASSLRVSTGELFF

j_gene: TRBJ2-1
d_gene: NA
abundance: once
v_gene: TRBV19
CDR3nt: TGTGCCAGTAGTATGGCGGGGAGCTCCTACAATGAGCAGTTCTTC
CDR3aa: CASSMAGSSYNEQFF

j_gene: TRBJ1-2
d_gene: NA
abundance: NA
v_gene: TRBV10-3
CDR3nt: TGTGCCATCAAATCATATCTCCTCGCCGGCGGCGGCTACACCTTC
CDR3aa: CAIKSYLLAGGGYTF

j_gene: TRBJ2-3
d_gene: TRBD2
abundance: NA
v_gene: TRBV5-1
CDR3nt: TGCGCCAGCAGCCAGGTTAACCCCTGGGCGGGAGGTCCAGATACGCAGTATTTT
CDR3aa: CASSQVNPWAGGPDTQYF

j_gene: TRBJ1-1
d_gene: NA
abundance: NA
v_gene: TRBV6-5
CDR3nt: TGTGCCAGCAGTTACTCGGCGAACACTGAAGCTTTCTTT
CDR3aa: CASSYSANTEAFF

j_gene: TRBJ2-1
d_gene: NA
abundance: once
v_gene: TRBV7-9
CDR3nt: TGTGCCAGCAGCTTAAGCTACGCCCCGGATGAGCAGTTCTTC
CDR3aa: CASSLSYAPDEQFF

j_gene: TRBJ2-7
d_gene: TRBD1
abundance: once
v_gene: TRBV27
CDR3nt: TGTGCCAGCAGCCTGGACAGGGGAGGCTACGAGCAGTACTTC
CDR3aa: CASSLDRGGYEQYF

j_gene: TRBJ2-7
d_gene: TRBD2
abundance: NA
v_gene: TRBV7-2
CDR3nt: TGTGCCAGCAGCTTAGAACTCCGTAGCGGGAGGTCCTACGAGCAGTACTTC
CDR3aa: CASSLELRSGRSYEQYF